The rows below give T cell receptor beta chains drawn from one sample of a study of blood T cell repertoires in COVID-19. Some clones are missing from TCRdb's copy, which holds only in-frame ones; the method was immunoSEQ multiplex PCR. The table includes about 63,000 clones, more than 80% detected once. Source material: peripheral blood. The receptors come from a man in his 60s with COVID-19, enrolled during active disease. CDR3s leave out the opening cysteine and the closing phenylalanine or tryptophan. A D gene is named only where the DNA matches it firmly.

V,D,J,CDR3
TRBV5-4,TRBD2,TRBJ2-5,ASSSEGLGVTETQY
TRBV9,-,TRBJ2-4,ASSVVLGANKNIQY
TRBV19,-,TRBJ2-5,ASSIDSQATGTQY
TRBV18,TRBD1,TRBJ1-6,ASSLSGTGPSPLH
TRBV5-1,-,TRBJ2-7,ASSLKRSYEQY
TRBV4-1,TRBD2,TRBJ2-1,ASSQGASGAYNEQF
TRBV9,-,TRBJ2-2,ASSVEAANTGELF
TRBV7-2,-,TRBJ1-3,ASSLVGGSGNTIY
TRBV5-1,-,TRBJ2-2,ASKSYTDTGELF
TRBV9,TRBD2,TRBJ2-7,ASSLGGTRIYEQY
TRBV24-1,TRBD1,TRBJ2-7,ATSDPRTGVHEQY
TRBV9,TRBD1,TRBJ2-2,ASSVDRGGTGELF
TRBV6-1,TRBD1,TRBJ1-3,ASSEGTGFRGLSGNTIY
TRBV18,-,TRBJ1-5,ASSPGQGNQPQH
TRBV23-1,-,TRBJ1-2,ASSQSNRVHHGYT
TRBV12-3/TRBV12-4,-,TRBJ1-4,ASSQGRGEKLF
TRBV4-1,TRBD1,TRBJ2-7,ASSQTRLQGQGVYEQY
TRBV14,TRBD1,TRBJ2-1,ASSQENRGRSEQF
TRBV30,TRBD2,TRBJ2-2,AWGLAGVETGELF
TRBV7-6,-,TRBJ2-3,ASSLVGQTGLGADTQY
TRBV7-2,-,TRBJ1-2,ASSLAWQGNYGYT
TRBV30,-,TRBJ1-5,AWSAGRQGNQPQH